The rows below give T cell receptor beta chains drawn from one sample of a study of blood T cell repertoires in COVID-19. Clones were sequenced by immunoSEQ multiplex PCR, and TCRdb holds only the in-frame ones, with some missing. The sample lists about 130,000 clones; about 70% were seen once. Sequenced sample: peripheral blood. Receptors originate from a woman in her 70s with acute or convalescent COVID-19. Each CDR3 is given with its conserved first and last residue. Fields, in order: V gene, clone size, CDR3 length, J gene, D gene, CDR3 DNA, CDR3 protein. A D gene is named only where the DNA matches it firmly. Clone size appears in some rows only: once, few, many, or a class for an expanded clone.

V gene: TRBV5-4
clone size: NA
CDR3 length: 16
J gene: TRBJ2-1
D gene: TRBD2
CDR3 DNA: TGTGCCAGCAGCCTCGGACTAGCGGGGGTGATGAATGAGCAGTTCTTC
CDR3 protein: CASSLGLAGVMNEQFF

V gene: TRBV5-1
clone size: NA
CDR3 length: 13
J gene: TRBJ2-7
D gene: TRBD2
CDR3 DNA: TGCGCCAGCAGCTTGGTCGGGGGGAGCGAGCAGTACTTC
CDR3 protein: CASSLVGGSEQYF

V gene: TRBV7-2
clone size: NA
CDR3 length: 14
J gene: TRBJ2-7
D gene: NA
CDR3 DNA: TGTGCCAGCAGCTCCGTTGGAGGTCGTATGGAGCAGTACTTC
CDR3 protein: CASSSVGGRMEQYF

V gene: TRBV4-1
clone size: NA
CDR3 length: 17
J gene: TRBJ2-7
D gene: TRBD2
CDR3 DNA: TGCGCCAGCAGCCAAGATTTATCTTGGGCTAGCGGGGGGCGGTGGTACTTC
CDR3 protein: CASSQDLSWASGGRWYF

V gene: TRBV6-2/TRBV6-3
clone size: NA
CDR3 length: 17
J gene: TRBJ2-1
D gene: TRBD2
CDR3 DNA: TGTGCCAGCAGTTCCCTTCGCGGGGGGGCCTTCTACAATGAGCAGTTCTTC
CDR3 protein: CASSSLRGGAFYNEQFF

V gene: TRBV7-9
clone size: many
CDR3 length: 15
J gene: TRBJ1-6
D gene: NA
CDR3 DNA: TGTGCCAGCAGCTTAGCAGGGCAGGGCAATTCACCCCTCCACTTT
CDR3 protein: CASSLAGQGNSPLHF

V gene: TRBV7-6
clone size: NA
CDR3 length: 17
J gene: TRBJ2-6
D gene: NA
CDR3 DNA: TGTGCCAGCAGCCTCGACAGTCCTAACTCTGGGGCCAACGTCCTGACTTTC
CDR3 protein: CASSLDSPNSGANVLTF

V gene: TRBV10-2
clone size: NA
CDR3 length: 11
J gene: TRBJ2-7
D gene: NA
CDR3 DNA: TGCGCCAGCAATGGAGGTAACGAGCAGTACTTC
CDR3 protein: CASNGGNEQYF

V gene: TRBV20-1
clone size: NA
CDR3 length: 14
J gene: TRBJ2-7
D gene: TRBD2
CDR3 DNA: TGCAGTGCTAGTGCCCTAGCGGGAGGGGGCGAGCAGTACTTC
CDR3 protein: CSASALAGGGEQYF

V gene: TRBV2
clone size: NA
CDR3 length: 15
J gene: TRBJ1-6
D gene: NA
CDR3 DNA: TGTGCCAGCAGACGGGGGAACAGATATAATTCACCCCTCCACTTT
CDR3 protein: CASRRGNRYNSPLHF

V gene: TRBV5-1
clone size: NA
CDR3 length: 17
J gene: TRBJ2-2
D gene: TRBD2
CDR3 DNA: TGCGCCAGCAGCCCAGGGACTACAACACGAGACACCGGGGAGCTGTTTTTT
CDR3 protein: CASSPGTTTRDTGELFF

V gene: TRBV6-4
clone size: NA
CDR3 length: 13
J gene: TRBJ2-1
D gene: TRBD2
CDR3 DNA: TGTGCCAGCAGTCAGACTAGCGACGGTGAGCAGTTCTTC
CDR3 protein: CASSQTSDGEQFF

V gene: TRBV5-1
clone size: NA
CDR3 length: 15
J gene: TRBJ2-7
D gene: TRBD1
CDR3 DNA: TGCGCCAGCAGCCTCTTGGGGACAGGCTTCTACGAGCAGTACTTC
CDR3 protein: CASSLLGTGFYEQYF

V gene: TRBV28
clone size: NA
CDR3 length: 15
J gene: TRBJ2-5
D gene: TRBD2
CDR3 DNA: TGTGCCAGCAGCTTGACTAGCGGGAGCAAAGAGACCCAGTACTTC
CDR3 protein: CASSLTSGSKETQYF

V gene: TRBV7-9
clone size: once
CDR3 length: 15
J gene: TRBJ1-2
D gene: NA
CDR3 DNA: TGTGCCAGCAGCTTAGCGAGGGCAGGAACCTATGGCTACACCTTC
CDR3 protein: CASSLARAGTYGYTF

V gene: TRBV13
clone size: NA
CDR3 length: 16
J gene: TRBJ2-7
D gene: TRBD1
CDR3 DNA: TGTGCCAGCAGCCGAGCTCCGGACAGGGGATCCTACGAGCAGTACTTC
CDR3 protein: CASSRAPDRGSYEQYF

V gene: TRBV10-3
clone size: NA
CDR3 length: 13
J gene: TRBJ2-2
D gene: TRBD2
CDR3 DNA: TGTGCCATCAAACCGGGAGGGACCGGGGAGCTGTTTTTT
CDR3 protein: CAIKPGGTGELFF

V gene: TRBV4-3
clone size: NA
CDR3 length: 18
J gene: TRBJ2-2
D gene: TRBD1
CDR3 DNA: TGCGCCAGCAGCCAAAAACCGGGACAGGGGGCGAACACCGGGGAGCTGTTTTTT
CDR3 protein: CASSQKPGQGANTGELFF

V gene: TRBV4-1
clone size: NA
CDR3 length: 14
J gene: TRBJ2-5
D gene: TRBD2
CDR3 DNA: TGCGCCAGCAGCCAAGCCGCTAGCGGGGGGACCCAGTACTTC
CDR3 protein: CASSQAASGGTQYF

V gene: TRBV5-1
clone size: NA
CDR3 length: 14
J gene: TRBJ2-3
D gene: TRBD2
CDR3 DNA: TGCGCCAGCAGTTCAAGCGGGGGGCTTGATACGCAGTATTTT
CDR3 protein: CASSSSGGLDTQYF

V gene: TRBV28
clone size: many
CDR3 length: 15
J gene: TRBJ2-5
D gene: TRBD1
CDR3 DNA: TGTGCCAGCAGCTTACCGGGACAGGGGCAAGAGACCCAGTACTTC
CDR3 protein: CASSLPGQGQETQYF

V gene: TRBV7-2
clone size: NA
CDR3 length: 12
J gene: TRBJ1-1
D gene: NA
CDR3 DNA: TGTGCCAGCAGCTTAGAACGAGCAGGGGTCTTCTTT
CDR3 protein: CASSLERAGVFF

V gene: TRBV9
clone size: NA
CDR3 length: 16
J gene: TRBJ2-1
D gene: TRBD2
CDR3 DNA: TGTGCCAGCAGCGTAGGTAGCGGGGGGTCCCTCAATGAGCAGTTCTTC
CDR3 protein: CASSVGSGGSLNEQFF

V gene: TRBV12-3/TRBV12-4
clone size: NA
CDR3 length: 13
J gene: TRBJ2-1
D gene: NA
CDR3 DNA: TGTGCCAGCAAGGGGCAGGGTCATAATGAGCAGTTCTTC
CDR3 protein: CASKGQGHNEQFF

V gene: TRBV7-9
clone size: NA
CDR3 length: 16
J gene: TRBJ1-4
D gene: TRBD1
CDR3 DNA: TGTGCCAGCAGCTTAGACCCCGGACAGGGTAAAGAAAAACTGTTTTTT
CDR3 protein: CASSLDPGQGKEKLFF

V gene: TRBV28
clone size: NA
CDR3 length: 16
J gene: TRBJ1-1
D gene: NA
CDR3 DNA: TGTGCCAGCAGTCCCGCCGGGACACCACCCCACACTGAAGCTTTCTTT
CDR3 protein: CASSPAGTPPHTEAFF

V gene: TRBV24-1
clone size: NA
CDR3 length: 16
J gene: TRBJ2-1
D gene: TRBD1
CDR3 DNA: TGTGCCACCAGTGAAGCTGGACAGGGGGCAAGCAATGAGCAGTTCTTC
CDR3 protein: CATSEAGQGASNEQFF

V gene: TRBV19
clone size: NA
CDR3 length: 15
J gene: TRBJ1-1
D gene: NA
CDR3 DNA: TGTGCCAGTAGTTTCGGGGGAGTCAAGGACACTGAAGCTTTCTTT
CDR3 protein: CASSFGGVKDTEAFF

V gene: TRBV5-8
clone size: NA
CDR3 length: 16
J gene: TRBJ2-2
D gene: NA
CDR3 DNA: TGTGCCAGCAGCTTTGGCTATGGCAGGGGTAGCGGGGAGCTGTTTTTT
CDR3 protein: CASSFGYGRGSGELFF

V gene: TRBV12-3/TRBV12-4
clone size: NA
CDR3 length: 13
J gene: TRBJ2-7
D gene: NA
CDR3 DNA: TGTGCCAGCAGTCCCTTGGATGAGGACGAGCAGTACTTC
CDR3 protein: CASSPLDEDEQYF

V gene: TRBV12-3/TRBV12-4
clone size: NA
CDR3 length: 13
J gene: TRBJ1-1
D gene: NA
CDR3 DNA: TGTGCCAGCAGTTTTGAGGGGAACACTGAAGCTTTCTTT
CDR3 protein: CASSFEGNTEAFF

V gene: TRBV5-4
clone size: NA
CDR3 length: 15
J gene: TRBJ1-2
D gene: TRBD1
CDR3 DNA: TGTGCCAGCAGCCCTGGGACAGGGGGCATCTATGGCTACACCTTC
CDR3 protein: CASSPGTGGIYGYTF

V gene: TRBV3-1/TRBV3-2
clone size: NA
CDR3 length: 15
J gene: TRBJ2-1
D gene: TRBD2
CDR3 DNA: TGTGCCAGCAGCCAAGGAGGGGGACTAGCCACCCTACAGTTCTTC
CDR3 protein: CASSQGGGLATLQFF

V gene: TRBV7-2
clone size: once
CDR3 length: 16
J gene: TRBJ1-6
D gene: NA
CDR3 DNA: TGTGCCAGCAGCTTAGACGGGACCCAGGGGAATTCACCCCTCCACTTT
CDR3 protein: CASSLDGTQGNSPLHF

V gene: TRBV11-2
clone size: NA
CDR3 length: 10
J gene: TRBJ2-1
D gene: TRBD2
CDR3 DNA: TGTGCCCTCGGGGGGAATGAGCAGTTCTTC
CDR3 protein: CALGGNEQFF